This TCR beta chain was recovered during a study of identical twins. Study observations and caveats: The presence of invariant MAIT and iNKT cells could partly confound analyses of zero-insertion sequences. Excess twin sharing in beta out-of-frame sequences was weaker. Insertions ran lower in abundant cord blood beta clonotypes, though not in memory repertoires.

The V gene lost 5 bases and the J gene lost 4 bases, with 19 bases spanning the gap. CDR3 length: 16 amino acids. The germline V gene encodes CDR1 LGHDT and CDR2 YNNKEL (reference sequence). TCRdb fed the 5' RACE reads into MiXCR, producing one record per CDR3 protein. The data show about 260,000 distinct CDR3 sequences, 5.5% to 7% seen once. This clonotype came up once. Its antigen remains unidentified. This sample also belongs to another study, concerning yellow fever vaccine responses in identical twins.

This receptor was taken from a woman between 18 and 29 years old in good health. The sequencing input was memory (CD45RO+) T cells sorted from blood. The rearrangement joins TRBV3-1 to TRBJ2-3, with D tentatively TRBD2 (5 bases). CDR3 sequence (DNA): TGTGCCAGCAGCATCGCTCCGGGGTTTGGCTCAGATACGCAGTATTTT. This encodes CASSIAPGFGSDTQYF.